This T cell receptor beta chain was sequenced for a study of cytomegalovirus exposure and HLA in healthy donors. Study as a whole: HLA-typed donors were the source of about 81 million unique TCRs held in an early data release. Caucasian-associated ancestry cluster membership applied to around 80% of nearly 400 genotyped donors.

A note on this clone: Its antigen is not identified.

The V gene's germline CDR1 is MDHEN and CDR2 SYDVKM. V gave up 1 base and J gave up 9 bases, with 6 bases separating them. The CDR3 extends over 11 amino acids. The PCR made use of 60 Vbeta and 13 Jbeta primers. The assay was immunoSEQ multiplex PCR, and TCRdb's table has in-frame clones only and misses some. The table shows roughly 100,000 clones, with roughly 73% occurring only once. Study outcomes and limitations: HLA allele associations emerged for under 20,000 TCR beta sequences in a later analysis, at 0.05 false discovery rate.

The chain links TRBV28 to TRBJ1-2; D not certain. This TCR was recovered from a woman aged 40 to 50 in good health and CMV-seropositive. The sequencing sample was made of PBMCs. The CDR3 region is CASSLFGSYTF. CDR3 coding DNA: TGTGCCAGCAGTTTATTCGGGAGCTACACCTTC.